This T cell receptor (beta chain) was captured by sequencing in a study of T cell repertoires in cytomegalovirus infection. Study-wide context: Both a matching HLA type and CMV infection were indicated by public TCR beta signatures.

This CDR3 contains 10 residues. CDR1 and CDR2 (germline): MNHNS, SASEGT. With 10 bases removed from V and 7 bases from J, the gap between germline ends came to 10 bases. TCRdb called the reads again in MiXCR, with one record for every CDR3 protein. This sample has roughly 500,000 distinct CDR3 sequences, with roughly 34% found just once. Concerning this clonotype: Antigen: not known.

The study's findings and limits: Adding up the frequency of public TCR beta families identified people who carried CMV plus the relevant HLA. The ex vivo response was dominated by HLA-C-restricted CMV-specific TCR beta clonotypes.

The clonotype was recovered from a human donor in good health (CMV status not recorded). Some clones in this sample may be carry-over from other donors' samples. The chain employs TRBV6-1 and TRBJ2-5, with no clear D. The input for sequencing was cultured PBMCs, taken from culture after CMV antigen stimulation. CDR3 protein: CATRRGTQYF. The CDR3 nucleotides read TGTGCCACCCGACGTGGGACCCAGTACTTC.